These 20 T cell receptor beta chains originate from one sample sequenced in a study of human T cells and chemical hapten exposure. Time point described: patch test 1, 2 weeks after DPC sensitization. The treatment here: therapeutic diphenylcyclopropenone sensitization with weekly scalp DPC. TCRdb itself ran the RACE reads through MiXCR, one entry per CDR3 protein. The sample lists approximately 400,000 distinct CDR3 sequences; more than 4.5% were seen once. Sequencing was performed on whole blood, taken in connection with sensitization to the hapten diphenylcyclopropenone (DPC). The receptors come from a woman aged 45-65 years with alopecia areata. Some clones in this sample may be carry-over from other donors' samples.

The chain recombines TRBV24-1 with TRBJ1-5; a weak D match, TRBD1 (6 bases). Looked up from germline, CDR1 is KGHDR and CDR2 is SFDVKD. Trimming cost V 6 bases and J 7 bases, with 12 bases left between them. CDR3 length equals 13 residues. CDR3 loop: CATSMGARQPQHF. The CDR3 coding sequence is TGTGCCACCAGTATGGGGGCAAGGCAGCCCCAGCATTTT.

The chain joins TRBV30 to TRBJ1-1, with TRBD1 as a possible D gene (6 bases). The CDR3 contains 12 residues. V lost 3 bases and J 5 bases, leaving 10 bases between the germline ends. Germline V gene data show CDR1 as GTSNPN and CDR2 as SVGIG (reference sequence). The DNA of the CDR3 is TGTGCCTGGAGCGCAGGGGTAACTGAAGCTTTCTTT. It is translated as CAWSAGVTEAFF.

This clonotype has at least ten counts. V and J are TRBV27 and TRBJ1-4; D is unresolved. The CDR3 has 11 amino acids. Germline V gene sequence: CDR1 MNHEY, CDR2 SMNVEV (reference sequence). Trimming took off 5 bases at V and 8 bases at J, with 6 bases between the two ends. CDR3 sequence (DNA): TGTGCCAGCAGTAGAGGCGAAAAACTGTTTTTT. This gives the protein CASSRGEKLFF. Looking up the rest from reference TRBV27 and TRBJ1-4 gives the full variable domain: EAQVTQNPRYLITVTGKKLTVTCSQNMNHEYMSWYRQDPGLGLRQIYYSMNVEVTDKGDVPEGYKVSRKEKRNFPLILESPSPNQTSLYFCASSRGEKLFFGSGTQLSVL.

This clonotype was seen many times. V gene TRBV7-9 combines with J gene TRBJ2-3; D uncertain. Trimming shortened V by 4 bases and J by 2 bases, and 16 bases separated the two germline ends. The germline gives CDR1 SEHNR, CDR2 FQNEAQ (reference sequence). There are 16 residues in the CDR3. The DNA of the CDR3 is TGTGCCAGCAGCTCGCCGACATCCGCCCCCACAGATACGCAGTATTTT. Its protein is CASSSPTSAPTDTQYF. The full variable domain, with the rest looked up from reference TRBV7-9 and TRBJ2-3, is DTGVSQNPRHKITKRGQNVTFRCDPISEHNRLYWYRQTLGQGPEFLTYFQNEAQLEKSRLLSDRFSAERPKGSFSTLEIQRTEQGDSAMYLCASSSPTSAPTDTQYFGPGTRLTVL.

This clonotype came up many times. The V gene is TRBV29-1, the J gene TRBJ2-1; D remains ambiguous. The germline V gene encodes CDR1 SQVTM and CDR2 ANQGSEA. The CDR3 is 12 amino acids. V was pared by 6 bases and J by 9 bases, with 15 bases between. The CDR3 here is CSVPFASSEQFF. The CDR3 DNA sequence: TGCAGCGTGCCATTCGCTAGTAGTGAGCAGTTCTTC.

This clonotype has at least ten counts. V is TRBV5-1 and J is TRBJ2-1; 7 bases match TRBD1. Germline V gene lookup returns CDR1 SGHRS and CDR2 YFSETQ. The CDR3 runs 15 residues. V lost 4 bases, J lost 4 bases, and 8 bases stayed unmatched. The CDR3 DNA is TGCGCCAGCAGCCCAATGGACAGGATATACAATGAGCAGTTCTTC. It specifies CASSPMDRIYNEQFF.

Ten or more counts support this clonotype. The chain couples TRBV11-2 to TRBJ2-1; TRBD2 aligns across 9 bases. Unmatched junction bases numbered 1, after V lost 2 bases and J lost 2 bases. The CDR3 runs 15 residues. Germline V gives CDR1 SGHAT, CDR2 FQNNGV. CDR3 nucleotide sequence: TGTGCCAGCAGCTTAATAGCGGGAGCCTACAATGAGCAGTTCTTC. Encoded protein: CASSLIAGAYNEQFF.

The sample holds many counts of this clonotype. The J gene is TRBJ1-1, the V gene TRBV7-2; D ambiguous. Germline V lookup: CDR1 SGHTA, CDR2 FQGNSA. The CDR3 spans 12 residues. V was clipped by 4 bases and J by 4 bases, with 7 bases between them. CDR3 nucleotides: TGTGCCAGCAGCTGGAAAGCCACTGAAGCTTTCTTT. Translation: CASSWKATEAFF.

This clonotype was seen many times. The rearrangement uses TRBV6-6 and TRBJ1-2, with D tentatively TRBD1 (6 bases). Trimming shortened V by 5 bases and J by 4 bases, and 14 bases separated the two germline ends. The germline V gene has CDR1 MNHNY and CDR2 SVGAGI (reference sequence). This CDR3 contains 14 residues. The CDR3 here is CASSNGQYIYGYTF. The CDR3 DNA follows: TGTGCCAGCAGTAACGGACAGTACATCTATGGCTACACCTTC.

This chain links TRBV4-1 with TRBJ1-5; the match to TRBD1 covers 11 bases. Trimming cost V 2 bases and J 7 bases; bases outside gene matches: 4. This CDR3 has 15 residues. Per the germline V gene, CDR1 is MGHRA and CDR2 is YSYEKL. DNA of the CDR3: TGCGCCAGCAGCCAATGGACAGGGGGCGGCCAGCCCCAGCATTTT. Its protein product is CASSQWTGGGQPQHF.

This clonotype was recorded a few times. V gene TRBV12-3 or TRBV12-4 combines with J gene TRBJ1-5; D unresolved. This CDR3 spans 15 amino acids. Trimming took off 2 bases at V and 2 bases at J, with 10 bases between the two ends. CDR3: CASSLNPQRNQPQHF. In DNA form, the CDR3 reads TGTGCCAGCAGTTTAAATCCTCAGCGCAATCAGCCCCAGCATTTT.

Many counts were recorded for this clonotype. V usage is TRBV7-2 and J usage is TRBJ2-6; D not certain. CDR1 and CDR2 (germline): SGHTA, FQGNSA. V was shortened by 7 bases and J by 3 bases, with 7 bases between the two germline ends. The CDR3 runs 13 residues. DNA for the CDR3: TGTGCCAGCATAGGACGTGGGGCCAACGTCCTGACTTTC. Translation: CASIGRGANVLTF.

This clonotype appeared many times. V gene TRBV9 combines with J gene TRBJ2-3; 8 nucleotides align to TRBD1. The CDR3 runs 15 residues. Trimming removed 0 bases from V and 6 bases from J; junction bases left unmatched: 6. CDR1 SGDLS and CDR2 YYNGEE come from the germline V gene. This CDR3 reads CASSVGGTGVDTQYF. In DNA form, the CDR3 reads TGTGCCAGCAGCGTAGGGGGGACAGGTGTTGATACGCAGTATTTT.

Ten or more counts support this clonotype. The chain recombines TRBV2 with TRBJ2-1; 8 positions agree with TRBD2. The germline V gene has CDR1 SNHLY and CDR2 FYNNEI. The CDR3 has 15 amino acids. Trimming took 6 bases from V and 2 from J; bases not matched to a gene: 6. The CDR3 loop reads CASSGGTRAYNEQFF. The CDR3 DNA follows: TGTGCCAGCAGCGGAGGGACTAGGGCCTACAATGAGCAGTTCTTC.

This clonotype was seen repeatedly, ten times or more. CDR3 sequence: CASSPTGTKETQYF. The CDR3 region has the DNA TGTGCCAGCAGCCCTACCGGGACTAAAGAGACCCAGTACTTC. The gene calls are TRBV28 and TRBJ2-5, with 7 bases lining up with TRBD2. The germline CDR1 and CDR2 sequences are MDHEN and SYDVKM. This CDR3 contains 14 residues. The junction had 7 bases not matched to a gene; V was cut back by 6 bases and J by 3 bases.

This clonotype was found a few times. V and J are TRBV4-1 and TRBJ2-7; a weak D match, TRBD2 (5 bases). The V gene's germline CDR1 is MGHRA and CDR2 YSYEKL. The V and J ends lost 0 bases and 7 bases respectively, with 7 bases between them. CDR3 length: 12 amino acids. The CDR3 bases are TGCGCCAGCAGCCAAGAGAGAGGGGAGCAGTACTTC. Protein: CASSQERGEQYF.

V and J are TRBV9 and TRBJ2-2, with a possible D match to TRBD1 (6 bases). V lost 0 bases, J lost 5 bases, and 11 bases lay in between. Germline V gene data show CDR1 as SGDLS and CDR2 as YYNGEE. The CDR3 spans 15 residues. In nucleotides, the CDR3 is TGTGCCAGCAGCGTAGGAGGACAGTTTACCGGGGAGCTGTTTTTT. Translating it yields CASSVGGQFTGELFF.

The rearrangement links TRBV7-2 to TRBJ1-5, with 7 bases matching TRBD1. CDR3 length: 15 residues. The V and J ends lost 6 bases and 4 bases, in that order; junction bases with no gene match: 9. In germline, CDR1 is SGHTA, CDR2 FQGNSA. DNA of the CDR3: TGTGCCAGCAGTACCGGGACAGCCGGTAATCAGCCCCAGCATTTT. Residues: CASSTGTAGNQPQHF.

This clonotype was picked up many times. The rearrangement uses TRBV9 and TRBJ2-2; 7 bases align to TRBD1. The CDR3 runs to 14 residues. The V segment lost 4 bases and the J segment 6 bases; nucleotides outside the gene matches: 6. Per germline, CDR1 SGDLS and CDR2 YYNGEE. This chain's CDR3 is CASSTRGGPGELFF. The DNA for the CDR3 is TGTGCCAGCAGCACCCGAGGGGGCCCCGGGGAGCTGTTTTTT.

This clonotype occurred many times. This chain joins TRBV5-1 and TRBJ2-5; either TRBD1 or TRBD2 may fit D (5 bases each). This CDR3 has 15 amino acids. The V end was cut by 7 bases, the J end by 5 bases, with 21 bases between. Germline CDR1 is SGHRS and CDR2 is YFSETQ. DNA of the CDR3: TGCGCCAGCGGTAGCTTGGATGAGGGGATGGAGACCCAGTACTTC. It specifies CASGSLDEGMETQYF. Based on the CDR3 plus reference TRBV5-1 and TRBJ2-5, the full variable domain is KAGVTQTPRYLIKTRGQQVTLSCSPISGHRSVSWYQQTPGQGLQFLFEYFSETQRNKGNFPGRFSGRQFSNSRSEMNVSTLELGDSALYLCASGSLDEGMETQYFGPGTRLLVL.